Following are 18 T cell receptor beta chains from one sample sequenced in a study of blood T cells in healthy people across ages. Primed by a sample-barcoded 5' primer and a J-beta primer mix, a second PCR proceeded for 7 to 11 cycles. A single record per CDR3 protein comes from TCRdb applying MiXCR to the 5' RACE reads. The profile covers some 880,000 distinct CDR3 sequences, with about 37% appearing a single time and over 10% taken by the ten largest. Sequencing input: blood. The receptors here all came from a man aged 18 to 35 in good health.

This clonotype was counted only a few times. The CDR3 region is CASSEDSGTYNEQFF. CDR3 DNA: TGTGCCAGCAGTGAAGATAGCGGGACCTACAATGAGCAGTTCTTC. The chain combines TRBV2 with TRBJ2-1; 8 nucleotides align to TRBD2. This CDR3 is 15 amino acids long. CDR1 SNHLY and CDR2 FYNNEI come from the germline V gene. The trim removed 1 base at V and 2 bases at J, leaving 1 base unmatched.

The chain recombines TRBV9 with TRBJ2-5; 11 bases map to TRBD2. The CDR3 is made up of 18 amino acids. Germline CDR1 is SGDLS and CDR2 is YYNGEE. Germline trimming cut 3 bases from V and 0 bases from J; bases unmatched to any gene: 10. CDR3 sequence reads: CASSARLAGTSNQETQYF. The CDR3 nucleotides are TGTGCCAGCAGCGCCAGACTAGCGGGGACCTCTAACCAAGAGACCCAGTACTTC.

This clonotype was recorded at least ten times. CDR3 DNA: TGCAGTGCTCGCGCCGGGACAGGCGAAAAACTGTTTTTT. This gives the protein CSARAGTGEKLFF. The chain recombines TRBV20-1 with TRBJ1-4; TRBD1 matches 8 bases. After removal of 5 bases from V and 8 bases from J, the junction contained 7 bases not matched to a gene. The CDR3 is 13 amino acids. The germline gives CDR1 DFQATT, CDR2 SNEGSKA (reference sequence).

The chain is built from TRBV7-3 and TRBJ2-2; tentatively, D is TRBD1 or TRBD2 (5 bases each). This CDR3 comprises 16 residues. Germline CDR1 is SGHTA and CDR2 is FQGTGA. The V gene lost 5 bases and the J gene lost 4 bases, with 17 bases spanning the gap. This chain's CDR3 is CASSRWTTGGTGELFF. As DNA, the CDR3 is TGTGCCAGCAGCCGCTGGACAACAGGAGGCACCGGGGAGCTGTTTTTT. The full variable domain, completed using reference TRBV7-3 and TRBJ2-2, is GAGVSQTPSNKVTEKGKYVELRCDPISGHTALYWYRQSLGQGPEFLIYFQGTGAADDSGLPNDRFFAVRPEGSVSTLKIQRTERGDSAVYLCASSRWTTGGTGELFFGEGSRLTVL.

This clonotype was observed at least ten times. J is TRBJ2-1 and V is TRBV7-2, with D perhaps being TRBD1 or TRBD2 (5 bases each). The CDR3 extends over 13 amino acids. V shed 5 bases and J shed 6 bases, with 11 bases lying between them. Germline CDR1 SGHTA, CDR2 FQGNSA. CDR3 nucleotide sequence: TGTGCCAGCAGCCGGGACGTCGTCAATGAGCAGTTCTTC. The encoded protein is CASSRDVVNEQFF.

V usage is TRBV6-2 or TRBV6-3 and J usage is TRBJ2-7; 8 bases match TRBD1. The CDR3 has 14 amino acids. Germline lookup yields CDR1 MNHEY and CDR2 SVGEGT. V lost 5 bases and J lost 3; bases outside the gene matches: 6. CDR3 in amino acids: CASSRQGQFYEQYF. CDR3 coding DNA: TGTGCCAGCAGTCGACAGGGGCAATTCTACGAGCAGTACTTC.

This clonotype appeared a few times. Here the CDR3 reads CASSLAGIKNIQYF. CDR3 nucleotide sequence: TGTGCCAGCAGCTTAGCGGGGATAAAAAACATTCAGTACTTC. This chain links TRBV7-2 with TRBJ2-4; D unresolved. Germline assignment: CDR1 SGHTA and CDR2 FQGNSA. The CDR3 spans 14 residues. V shed 0 bases and J shed 4 bases, with 7 bases lying between them.

This clonotype was detected ten times or more. The chain recombines TRBV2 with TRBJ2-1, with D possibly being TRBD2 (7 bases). Trimming shortened V by 7 bases and J by 8 bases, and 18 bases separated the two germline ends. CDR3 length equals 14 residues. Germline lookup yields CDR1 SNHLY and CDR2 FYNNEI. CDR3 residues: CASNEGGPGYEQFF. CDR3 nucleotides: TGTGCCAGCAATGAGGGGGGGCCGGGGTATGAGCAGTTCTTC.

The chain recombines TRBV9 with TRBJ2-3, with D hard to call. The V gene lost 3 bases and the J gene lost 2 bases, with 16 bases spanning the gap. Germline values: CDR1 SGDLS, CDR2 YYNGEE. This CDR3 has 16 amino acids. The CDR3 region has the DNA TGTGCCAGCAGCGGAACGGGTAACCCTAACACAGATACGCAGTATTTT. Amino acid sequence: CASSGTGNPNTDTQYF. Filled out from reference TRBV9 and TRBJ2-3, the complete variable domain reads DSGVTQTPKHLITATGQRVTLRCSPRSGDLSVYWYQQSLDQGLQFLIQYYNGEERAKGNILERFSAQQFPDLHSELNLSSLELGDSALYFCASSGTGNPNTDTQYFGPGTRLTVL.

The table lists this clonotype with many counts. This chain uses TRBV29-1 with TRBJ1-2, with a possible D match to TRBD1 (6 bases). The CDR3 length is 15 residues. The V end lost 6 bases, the J end lost 4 bases, and 21 bases lay between the germline ends. CDR1 and CDR2 (germline): SQVTM, ANQGSEA. The CDR3 region has the DNA TGCAGCGTCGCGGAATTCGGGACAATAATCTATGGCTACACCTTC. Its protein product is CSVAEFGTIIYGYTF.

The gene calls are TRBV4-2 and TRBJ2-2; TRBD2 matches 16 bases. The CDR3 length is 18 residues. Germline assignment: CDR1 LGHNA and CDR2 YNFKEQ. J lost 7 bases, V lost 6 bases, and 11 bases had no gene match. The CDR3 region has the DNA TGTGCCAGCAGACCCGGGACTAGCGGGGGGGCTCGGAACGGGGAGCTGTTTTTT. Its translation: CASRPGTSGGARNGELFF.

The chain uses TRBV7-9 and TRBJ2-1; no firm D call. Trimming took 5 bases from V and 8 from J, leaving 22 bases between them. The V gene's germline CDR1 is SEHNR and CDR2 FQNEAQ (reference sequence). This CDR3 has 16 amino acids. The CDR3 loop reads CASSPPNVFPRDEQFF. As DNA, the CDR3 is TGTGCCAGCAGCCCACCAAACGTGTTTCCCCGCGATGAGCAGTTCTTC.

The rearrangement joins TRBV5-1 to TRBJ1-4; D uncertain. V was clipped by 0 bases and J by 5 bases, with 14 bases between them. Germline CDR1 SGHRS, CDR2 YFSETQ. This CDR3 is built from 16 residues. DNA for the CDR3: TGCGCCAGCAGCTTGGAGGACGCTCGTCGGAATGAAAAACTGTTTTTT. It is translated as CASSLEDARRNEKLFF. The complete variable domain, with remaining parts taken from reference TRBV5-1 and TRBJ1-4, reads KAGVTQTPRYLIKTRGQQVTLSCSPISGHRSVSWYQQTPGQGLQFLFEYFSETQRNKGNFPGRFSGRQFSNSRSEMNVSTLELGDSALYLCASSLEDARRNEKLFFGSGTQLSVL.

This clonotype showed up just a few times. This CDR3 is CASSTNEQFF. CDR3 DNA sequence: TGTGCCAGCAGTACCAATGAGCAGTTCTTC. This chain links TRBV12-3 or TRBV12-4 with TRBJ2-1; D call uncertain. The CDR3 has 10 residues. The V end lost 5 bases, the J end lost 6 bases, and 2 bases lay between the germline ends.

The table lists this clonotype with a count of one. The rearrangement links TRBV4-1 to TRBJ2-2; no reliable D call. V lost 2 bases and J lost 0, with 19 bases in between. This CDR3 is built from 19 residues. Germline CDR1 and CDR2: MGHRA and YSYEKL. The chain's CDR3 is CASSQSLDFSVANTGELFF. CDR3 in DNA: TGCGCCAGCAGCCAATCCCTCGATTTTTCGGTCGCGAACACCGGGGAGCTGTTTTTT.

The chain employs TRBV7-2 and TRBJ2-5; no firm D call. The J call may be incorrect, as the DNA end agrees better with TRBJ2-7. The CDR3 is 13 amino acids. CDR1 and CDR2 (germline): SGHTA, FQGNSA. CDR3 protein: CASSLVGSSEQYF. The CDR3 DNA is TGTGCCAGCAGCTTAGTGGGATCCAGCGAGCAGTACTTC.

Turning to this clonotype: This may be a read error, as it is one base from a much larger clone. The chain uses TRBV29-1 and TRBJ2-1; TRBD1 or TRBD2 may be the D gene (5 bases each). The V gene lost 2 bases and the J gene lost 13 bases, with 18 bases spanning the gap. Germline V gene sequence: CDR1 SQVTM, CDR2 ANQGSEA. This CDR3 has 13 amino acids. The chain's CDR3 is CSVEQGGGETQFF. In nucleotides, the CDR3 is TGCAGCGTTGAACAGGGTGGGGGAGAGACCCAGTTCTTC.

The sample holds one count of this clonotype. The chain is built from TRBV7-9 and TRBJ1-1, with D possibly matching TRBD1 (6 bases). Germline assignment: CDR1 SEHNR and CDR2 FQNEAQ (reference sequence). The length of the CDR3 is 14 residues. V dropped 5 bases and J dropped 0 bases, with 10 bases sitting between them. CDR3 DNA sequence: TGTGCCAGCAGCCAACAGGGCCTGAACACTGAAGCTTTCTTT. It specifies CASSQQGLNTEAFF.